The clone carrying this T cell receptor (beta chain) was counted a single time. This sample was taken from a study of shared clonotypes between healthy human individuals. Looking at the study overall: Plates per donor: three CD4 naive, three CD4 memory, two CD8 naive, one CD8 memory.

Several immunoSEQ plates held equal portions of the genomic DNA taken from each subset. Clones were read by immunoSEQ multiplex PCR, and TCRdb kept only the in-frame ones, dropping some. This table holds millions of clones, approximately 93% found once. The donors, healthy adults who were HIV-negative, had experienced no recent acute infections or vaccinations. The V gene's germline CDR1 is MNHNY and CDR2 SVGAGI (reference sequence). Trimming stripped 6 bases from V and 5 bases from J, with 17 bases between. This CDR3 region has 14 residues. The specimen was naive CD4+ T cells from PBMCs. The subset was: CD45RA+ positively selected. This chain joins TRBV6-6 and TRBJ2-7; no definite D call. The source of this sequence is a man aged 18 to 29 in good health. Some clones in this sample may be carry-over from other donors' samples. The chain's CDR3 is CASSHRVGFNEQYF. In nucleotides, the CDR3 is TGTGCCAGCAGCCATCGGGTGGGCTTTAACGAGCAGTACTTC.